This T cell receptor (beta chain) was obtained from a study of T cells after yellow fever vaccination (dated by TCRdb to the late 2010s). About the study as a whole: The SMART-Seq v4 Ultra Low Input RNA kit was used to prepare libraries from fractions with low cell numbers. To follow T-cell clones before and after primary and booster YFV17D yellow fever vaccination, bulk TCR alpha and beta repertoires were sequenced over time. Two healthy male donors, one aged 18 to 30 and one aged 30 to 40 years, made up the cohort. Blood was collected at multiple timepoints before and after primary and secondary immunization, and bulk PBMC replicates and cell subsets were isolated. What the study reported, not specific to this receptor: The secondary T-cell response was weaker than the primary response but faster, peaking on day 5 instead of day 15. After the booster, most clones that had expanded after primary vaccination were detected again (around 95% of CD4 and more than 85% of CD8), suggesting broad maintenance of memory. A small fraction of clonotypes showed up in both the CD4 and CD8 compartments, probably as a result of convergent recombination. Because only a couple of donors were included in the study, the extent to which the findings can be generalized is limited. Because abundant contaminating clonotypes from the bulk population could be contained in FACS-sorted repertoires, computational filtering was required.

For CDR1 and CDR2, the germline V gene lists MNHEY and SVGAGI. From its cysteine to its phenylalanine, the CDR3 spans 18 amino acids. The entry retains the CDR3 DNA only, 54 bases that are in frame from base 1. After removal of 3 bases from V and 4 bases from J, the junction retains 16 bases not matched to a gene. The treatment or condition label of this sample denotes: live attenuated yellow fever vaccine strain. At each blood-draw timepoint, two biological replicates of bulk PBMCs were collected. PBMCs were isolated from peripheral blood using a standard Ficoll-Paque protocol. RNA was extracted with TriZol from bulk PBMCs, CD4 and CD8 fractions, and dextramer-positive and dextramer-negative fractions. Instrument used: Illumina NovaSeq 6000. TCR cDNA was made using 5'RACE template switching, a step that added a universal primer site and unique molecular identifiers. cDNA synthesis was primed from both the TCR alpha and TCR beta constant segments. Two PCR steps were used to amplify libraries, with sample barcodes and sequencing adapters being added in the second step. Sequencing of the libraries was done on either Illumina HiSeq 2500 (2x100 bp) or NovaSeq (2x150 bp). Turning to the authors' computational methods: MIGEC was used to demultiplex reads and collapse the reads into UMI consensus sequences, and MiXCR was used for V(D)J alignment. Vaccine-responding clonotypes were defined with edgeR using replicate PBMC samples, requiring FDR below 0.01 and a log2 fold change above 5 up to day 15. Bulk clonotypes were assigned CD4 or CD8 identity according to which sequenced CD4 or CD8 repertoire held them at higher abundance. In TCRdb, the public reads were trimmed at Q25 with fastp and aligned with MiXCR, with productive beta chains retained. All rows with the same CDR3 protein become a single entry with the most common DNA and genes. The V and J calls here are based on TCRdb, not the publication. This sample comprises a few hundred thousand distinct CDR3 sequences, roughly 3.5% of them detected only once. The top ten clones comprise 20% to 25% of the sample.

Comment on this clonotype: Which antigen it targets is not known. Nothing much larger sits one base from this clone, and base qualities are not available.

Recombination connected TRBV6-5 to TRBJ1-1; 8 bases in the middle match TRBD1. The TCR was taken from a man in his late teens or twenties who received the YFV17D yellow fever vaccine. The sequenced sample was PBMCs, obtained on the day of the yellow fever booster vaccination. The nucleotide sequence is given as TGTGCCAGCAGTTATTGGGGGATTGGAACAGGGGGAAGCACTGAAGCTTTCTTT. Translated, this gives CASSYWGIGTGGSTEAFF.